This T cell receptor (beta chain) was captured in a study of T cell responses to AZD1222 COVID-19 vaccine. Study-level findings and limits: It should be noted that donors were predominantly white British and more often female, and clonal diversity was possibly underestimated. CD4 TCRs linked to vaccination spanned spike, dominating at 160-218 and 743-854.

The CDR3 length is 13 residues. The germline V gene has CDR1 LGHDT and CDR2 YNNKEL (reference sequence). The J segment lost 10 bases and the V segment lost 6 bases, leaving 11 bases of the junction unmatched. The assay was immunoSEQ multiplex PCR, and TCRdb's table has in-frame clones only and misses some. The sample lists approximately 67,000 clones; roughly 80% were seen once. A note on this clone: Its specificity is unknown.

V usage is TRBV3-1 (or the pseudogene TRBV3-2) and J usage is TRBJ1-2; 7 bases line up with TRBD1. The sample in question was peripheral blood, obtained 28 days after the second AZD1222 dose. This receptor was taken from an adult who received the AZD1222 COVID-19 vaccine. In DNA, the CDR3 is TGTGCCAGCAGTCGACAGGGACTGGGGTCCTACACCTTC. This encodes CASSRQGLGSYTF.